This is a list of T cell receptor beta chains from one sample in a study of blood T cell repertoires in COVID-19. The data were produced by immunoSEQ multiplex PCR, yet TCRdb's version contains in-frame clones alone and is incomplete. The sample lists more than 150,000 clones; 81% were seen once. The source material was peripheral blood. The source of these receptors is a woman older than 75 with COVID-19, enrolled during active disease. The CDR3 runs from the conserved cysteine through the conserved F or W. D genes are given only for firm matches. Expanded clones are given a class, and other clones once, few, many or no size at all.

clone size,J gene,V gene,D gene,CDR3 protein,CDR3 DNA
-,TRBJ2-3,TRBV6-5,-,CASSYSGGDTQYF,TGTGCCAGCAGTTACTCTGGGGGGGATACGCAGTATTTT
-,TRBJ1-2,TRBV18,TRBD1,CASSLGQVYYGYTF,TGTGCCAGCTCACTCGGACAGGTCTACTATGGCTACACCTTC
-,TRBJ1-2,TRBV6-5,-,CASSTGGALGYTF,TGTGCCAGCAGTACGGGGGGGGCGCTCGGCTACACCTTC
once,TRBJ2-1,TRBV2,TRBD1,CASSGDEDRAPYNEQFF,TGTGCCAGCAGTGGGGACGAGGACAGGGCACCCTACAATGAGCAGTTCTTC
-,TRBJ1-4,TRBV4-1,-,CASSQEAGEGKLFF,TGCGCCAGCAGCCAAGAGGCGGGGGAAGGGAAACTGTTTTTT
-,TRBJ1-5,TRBV7-8,-,CASSLGQLGNQPQHF,TGTGCCAGCAGCTTAGGTCAGCTAGGCAATCAGCCCCAGCATTTT
-,TRBJ2-2,TRBV7-9,TRBD1,CASSFIPGTGIANTGELFF,TGTGCCAGCAGCTTCATTCCCGGGACAGGGATTGCGAACACCGGGGAGCTGTTTTTT
-,TRBJ2-3,TRBV6-1,TRBD1,CASSKGRDRGFTDTQYF,TGTGCCAGCAGTAAAGGCCGGGACAGGGGCTTCACAGATACGCAGTATTTT
-,TRBJ2-1,TRBV19,TRBD2,CASSILAGSRSSYNEQFF,TGTGCCAGTAGTATACTAGCGGGGTCCCGTAGCTCCTACAATGAGCAGTTCTTC
-,TRBJ1-4,TRBV28,-,CASSLRQGNEKLFF,TGTGCCAGCAGTTTACGGCAGGGGAATGAAAAACTGTTTTTT
-,TRBJ2-5,TRBV7-9,-,CASSLGRKIGETQYF,TGTGCCAGCAGCTTGGGTAGAAAAATCGGGGAGACCCAGTACTTC
-,TRBJ2-7,TRBV11-3,-,CASTLGGPSYEQYF,TGTGCCAGCACTCTTGGGGGCCCGTCCTACGAGCAGTACTTC
-,TRBJ1-2,TRBV5-6,TRBD1,CASSFGQGGYGYTF,TGTGCCAGCAGCTTTGGACAGGGTGGCTATGGCTACACCTTC
-,TRBJ2-7,TRBV27,-,CASSLVGGPGEQYF,TGTGCCAGCAGTTTGGTCGGGGGGCCGGGAGAGCAGTACTTC
-,TRBJ2-1,TRBV21-1,-,CASSTDRYNEQFF,TGTGCCAGCAGCACCGACAGGTACAATGAGCAGTTCTTC
-,TRBJ1-4,TRBV2,-,CATKLRGGAATNEKLFF,TGTGCCACCAAACTGCGGGGTGGCGCGGCAACTAATGAAAAACTGTTTTTT
-,TRBJ2-7,TRBV7-2,-,CASSLARGSSYEQYF,TGTGCCAGCAGCTTAGCGCGAGGGAGTAGTTACGAGCAGTACTTC
-,TRBJ2-1,TRBV28,TRBD2,CASSLWTSADNEQFF,TGTGCCAGCAGTTTATGGACTAGCGCCGACAATGAGCAGTTCTTC
-,TRBJ2-1,TRBV19,-,CASSTLGASNSYNEQFF,TGTGCCAGTAGTACGCTCGGAGCGTCCAACTCCTACAATGAGCAGTTCTTC
once,TRBJ2-3,TRBV10-3,TRBD2,CAISSGTSVIDTQYF,TGTGCCATCAGTTCCGGGACTAGCGTCATAGATACGCAGTATTTT
few,TRBJ1-3,TRBV28,-,CASSSGSSGNTIYF,TGTGCCAGCAGTTCAGGGTCCTCTGGAAACACCATATATTTT
-,TRBJ1-2,TRBV5-1,TRBD1,CASSLASTGAPGGYTF,TGCGCCAGCAGCTTGGCCTCGACAGGGGCACCAGGAGGCTACACCTTC
-,TRBJ2-7,TRBV2,TRBD1,CASRVGTGLMVDEQYF,TGTGCCAGCAGAGTCGGGACAGGCCTGATGGTGGACGAGCAGTACTTC
-,TRBJ2-5,TRBV24-1,-,CATSDQGTQYF,TGTGCCACCAGTGATCAGGGGACCCAGTACTTC
-,TRBJ2-7,TRBV5-4,-,CASSFGYEQYF,TGTGCCAGCAGCTTCGGGTACGAGCAGTACTTC
-,TRBJ2-1,TRBV11-3,-,CASSRILTSERFF,TGTGCCAGCAGCCGAATTTTGACTAGTGAGCGGTTCTTC
-,TRBJ1-6,TRBV6-5,-,CASRDVGVNSPLHF,TGTGCCAGCAGGGACGTAGGGGTGAATTCACCCCTCCACTTT
-,TRBJ2-5,TRBV2,TRBD1,CASTDRVGPQETQYF,TGTGCCAGCACAGACAGGGTCGGGCCCCAAGAGACCCAGTACTTC
-,TRBJ2-7,TRBV27,-,CASRATTYEQYF,TGTGCCAGCAGGGCCACCACCTACGAGCAGTACTTC
few,TRBJ1-3,TRBV28,-,CASTLPQAGNTIYF,TGTGCCAGCACCTTACCCCAGGCTGGAAACACCATATATTTT
once,TRBJ1-1,TRBV6-1,-,CASSEVAAQNTEAFF,TGTGCCAGCAGTGAAGTAGCCGCCCAGAACACTGAAGCTTTCTTT
-,TRBJ1-2,TRBV28,-,CASSLGGSNYGYTF,TGTGCCAGCAGTTTAGGCGGTTCAAACTATGGCTACACCTTC
-,TRBJ1-6,TRBV27,TRBD1,CASSLLSGGNSPLHF,TGTGCCAGCAGTTTACTCTCAGGGGGAAATTCACCCCTCCACTTT
-,TRBJ1-3,TRBV6-1,-,CASSGASFSGNTIYF,TGTGCCAGCAGTGGAGCGAGTTTCTCTGGAAACACCATATATTTT
-,TRBJ1-5,TRBV19,-,CASNPDRVSNQPQHF,TGTGCCAGTAACCCGGACAGAGTTAGCAATCAGCCCCAGCATTTT
once,TRBJ2-5,TRBV7-9,-,CASSLGLAPQETQYF,TGTGCCAGCAGCTTAGGGCTAGCCCCTCAAGAGACCCAGTACTTC
-,TRBJ2-2,TRBV19,-,CASSIWGLSNTGELFF,TGTGCCAGTAGTATTTGGGGGCTCTCGAACACCGGGGAGCTGTTTTTT
-,TRBJ2-1,TRBV6-2/TRBV6-3,TRBD1,CASSYAYRGHNYNEQFF,TGTGCCAGCAGTTACGCATACAGGGGGCATAACTACAATGAGCAGTTCTTC